This T cell receptor beta chain stems from a study of T cell responses to AZD1222 COVID-19 vaccine. This clone was seen once. Its specificity is unknown. Pooling covered second doses at about 4 or about 12 weeks. Findings of the study overall: Baseline seropositives among AZD1222 recipients totaled only five or six. Donors were largely white British and mainly female; clonal diversity was possibly underestimated. CD4 TCRs covered the whole spike, strongest at regions 160-218 and 743-854.

Looked up from germline, CDR1 is SGHTS and CDR2 is YDEGEE. V was shortened by 2 bases and J by 5 bases, with 5 bases between the two germline ends. The CDR3 has 12 residues. Clones were read by immunoSEQ multiplex PCR, and TCRdb kept only the in-frame ones, dropping some. The sample records about 150,000 clones, over 75% being singletons. The receptor was derived from an adult who received the AZD1222 COVID-19 vaccine. V usage is TRBV5-8 and J usage is TRBJ1-5; D unclear. Sequences were derived from peripheral blood, sampled 28 days after the second AZD1222 dose. The CDR3 bases are TGTGCCAGCAGCTTTTGGGATCAGCCCCAGCATTTT. As protein: CASSFWDQPQHF.